The sequence of this TCR beta chain was determined in a study of patients and donors after allogeneic stem cell transplantation. Trimming took 6 bases from V and 1 from J; bases not matched to a gene: 2. CDR1 and CDR2 (germline): SNHLY, FYNNEI. The CDR3 has 14 residues. TCRdb called the RT-PCR reads again in MiXCR, with one record for every CDR3 protein. Of roughly 880,000 distinct CDR3 sequences listed, roughly 18% are singletons. The sequenced sample was blood, either unsorted or a sorted T cell fraction (not recorded which). This clonotype was sampled from a human donor who was either an allogeneic HSCT recipient or a stem cell or donor lymphocyte infusion donor (not recorded which). It is not recorded whose cells these are; they may come from a transplant donor. J is TRBJ2-3 and V is TRBV2, with 9 bases matching TRBD2. CDR3 in DNA: TGTGCCAGCAGGCAGCGGGGGGGCACAGATACGCAGTATTTT. It is translated as CASRQRGGTDTQYF.